The next 3 T cell receptor beta chains were all read from a single sample in a study of technical replicates of blood from several donors. TCRdb's copy holds only in-frame clones and misses some; the assay was immunoSEQ multiplex PCR. The data show approximately 82,000 clones, roughly 94% seen once. Source material: T cells isolated from PBMCs. Receptors originate from a human donor in good health.

The rearrangement joins TRBV5-1 to TRBJ2-7, with 12 bases identical to TRBD1. The CDR3 has 14 residues. Per germline, CDR1 SGHRS and CDR2 YFSETQ. V trimming: 7 bases; J trimming: 1 base; junction bases outside the gene matches: 3. This CDR3 reads CASGGQGASYEQYF. CDR3 nucleotides: TGCGCCAGCGGGGGACAGGGGGCTTCCTACGAGCAGTACTTC.

The rearrangement joins TRBV9 to TRBJ1-4; D remains ambiguous. Germline-derived CDR1 and CDR2 are SGDLS and YYNGEE. CDR3 length: 14 amino acids. Between the trimmed V and J ends, which lost 0 bases and 0 bases, there was a span of 3 bases. The CDR3 spells CASSVATTNEKLFF. The CDR3, as DNA: TGTGCCAGCAGCGTAGCCACAACTAATGAAAAACTGTTTTTT.

The rearrangement uses TRBV5-6 and TRBJ2-7, with 8 positions matching TRBD2. Trimming took 4 bases from V and 3 from J; bases not matched to a gene: 9. Germline CDR1 is SGHDT and CDR2 is YYEEEE. The CDR3 is 15 residues long. CDR3 coding DNA: TGTGCCAGCAGCCAGGGACTAGATCTCATCTACGAGCAGTACTTC. Protein sequence: CASSQGLDLIYEQYF.